This is a list of T cell receptor beta chains from one sample in a study of cytomegalovirus exposure and HLA in healthy donors. Data came from immunoSEQ multiplex PCR; TCRdb stores just in-frame clones and leaves some out. Its table records more than 100,000 clones. Material: PBMCs. These receptors were collected from a man aged 18 to 30 in good health and CMV-seronegative. Each CDR3 is given with its conserved first and last residue.

>TRBV19
CASRVGEGGLNEQFF
>TRBV10-3
CAISESIARVTDTQYF
>TRBV9
CASSVSGGLWETQYF
>TRBV6-5
CASSYGGTGGEGAFF
>TRBV2
CASSESVSGMDNEQFF
>TRBV4-2
CASAQGAGGYTF
>TRBV6-4
CASSAVQGNEQFF
>TRBV6-5
CASSPSLINTEAFF
>TRBV7-8
CASSFSLRGELFF
>TRBV18
CASSPKDRGYGYTF
>TRBV5-1
CASSLMGSQLYTDTQYF
>TRBV2
CASRDRSFGYTF
>TRBV19
CASSDILTASSGNTIYF
>TRBV5-4
CASSLTGKETQYF
>TRBV7-2
CASSSGQGAPGYTF
>TRBV9
CASSVISGELFF
>TRBV7-2
CASSPSESGANVLTF
>TRBV7-9
CASSQTEANYGYTF
>TRBV9
CASSVGTGEQYF
>TRBV6-5
CASSSTGSSYEQYF
>TRBV10-3
CAISSGQGGWETQYF
>TRBV6-1
CASSDRTEGTGELFF
>TRBV7-2
CASSLARSGSEQYF
>TRBV28
CASSSGQRYEQYF
>TRBV25-1
CASSELVGLEDTQYF
>TRBV7-9
CASSRGQGAEKLFF
>TRBV9
CASTSKPGSPLHF
>TRBV21-1
CASSNLPSHEQFF
>TRBV28
CASTSGQGGQPQHF
>TRBV7-6
CASSLWTSGGSYQETQYF
>TRBV5-5
CASRAAHEKLFF
>TRBV2
CASSAGLAGTDTQYF
>TRBV7-9
CASSSLEQFF
>TRBV28
CASSLWGPNHYNEQFF
>TRBV18
CASSLLDRGSYNEQFF
>TRBV5-4
CASSSGMPREQFF
>TRBV7-9
CASSFGTTYEQYF
>TRBV5-1
CASRPGTGGYQETQYF
>TRBV9
CASSVVASGTKQFF
>TRBV5-1
CASNRGGGETQYF
>TRBV6-1
CASSVSGESSYEQYF
>TRBV10-2
CASSEGAGRDF
>TRBV5-4
CASSPPTGGNTEAFF
>TRBV30
CAWTDGYEQYF
>TRBV2
CASSYGTAGEQYF
>TRBV18
CASSPPSGGVTDTQYF
>TRBV14
CASSRQAGAGYEQYF
>TRBV27
CASSLRSRNTGELFF
>TRBV7-7
CASSFSGGAGDEQFF
>TRBV6-1
CASSDRSYNEQFF
>TRBV19
CASSIGTGRNEQYF
>TRBV9
CASSVGWEGLNEQFF
>TRBV10-3
CAISDPGTGNGYEQYF
>TRBV6-6
CASSYSGGTSSYEQYF